The 32 T cell receptor beta chains below all came from one sample that was sequenced in a study of human CD8 memory T cell subsets. The term TPEX covered CCR7+ PD-1+ TIGIT+ early memory CD8+ T cells that had exhausted-like traits. Libraries targeted TCR beta using 5' RACE with UMIs. TCRdb reanalyzed the 5' RACE reads, giving one entry per CDR3 protein sequence and no DNA. This sample's clone table lists 7,500 to 9,000 distinct CDR3 sequences. The sequencing sample was made of CD8+ T cells from PBMCs. These receptors came from a human donor in good health.

CDR3 in amino acids: CASSQVSYNEQFF. The chain joins TRBV4-3 to TRBJ2-1. Germline loops: CDR1 LGHNA, CDR2 YSLEER. The CDR3 loop spans 13 amino acids.

The J gene is TRBJ2-1, the V gene TRBV20-1; TCRdb reports TRBD1, a call that lacks DNA to check it against. Germline V gene lookup returns CDR1 DFQATT and CDR2 SNEGSKA (reference sequence). This CDR3 has 13 amino acids. CDR3 sequence reads: CSVRGRGYNEQFF.

This sequence joins TRBV15 and TRBJ2-3; TCRdb picks TRBD2, but there is no DNA to check that call. CDR1 LNHNV and CDR2 YYDKDF come from the germline V gene (reference sequence). The CDR3 covers 15 residues. CDR3 sequence reads: CATSRGSGGTDTQYF.

The chain is built from TRBV29-1 and TRBJ1-2; the D call of TRBD1 rests on TCRdb alone, since no DNA is present to check it. CDR1 is SQVTM and CDR2 is ANQGSEA in the germline V gene. The CDR3 runs to 12 residues. The CDR3 here is CSVDRENYGYTF.

The chain couples TRBV6-6 to TRBJ2-7; TCRdb picks TRBD1, but there is no DNA to check that call. CDR1 is MNHNY and CDR2 is SVGAGI in the germline V gene (reference sequence). The CDR3 has 15 residues. The CDR3 region is CASSYPQVGVNEQYF.

The chain carries TRBV4-3 and TRBJ2-7; TCRdb calls TRBD2, which cannot be checked without DNA. CDR1 and CDR2 from the germline V gene are LGHNA and YSLEER. The CDR3 sequence is 16 residues long. The CDR3 protein is CASSQGLAGGPYEQYF.

This chain joins TRBV4-3 and TRBJ2-1; there is no DNA to check the TCRdb D call of TRBD2. This CDR3 contains 15 residues. Per the germline V gene, CDR1 is LGHNA and CDR2 is YSLEER. The CDR3 region is CASSQFSGTYNEQFF.

The chain employs TRBV7-9 and TRBJ2-3; TCRdb calls TRBD1, which cannot be checked without DNA. This CDR3 is 13 amino acids long. Germline CDR1 and CDR2: SEHNR and FQNEAQ (reference sequence). CDR3 loop: CASTGQAEVTQYF.

This chain links TRBV24-1 with TRBJ2-3; without DNA, the TCRdb call of TRBD1 cannot be checked. The CDR3 sequence is 17 residues long. Germline-derived CDR1 and CDR2 are KGHDR and SFDVKD. The CDR3: CATSDLEGQGLPDTQYF.

The chain links TRBV27 to TRBJ2-1; no DNA is available, so the TRBD1 call from TCRdb remains unchecked. The CDR3 sequence is 13 residues long. In germline, CDR1 is MNHEY, CDR2 SMNVEV (reference sequence). CDR3 residues: CASSSNQGDEQFF.

This clonotype registers medium-sized (0.01 to 0.1%) by frequency. The J gene is TRBJ2-5, the V gene TRBV20-1. This CDR3 spans 15 amino acids. Germline assignment: CDR1 DFQATT and CDR2 SNEGSKA (reference sequence). CDR3 protein: CSARDLKGRKETQYF.

V gene TRBV9 combines with J gene TRBJ2-6. CDR1 is SGDLS and CDR2 is YYNGEE in the germline V gene. CDR3 length: 14 residues. The CDR3 sequence: CASSVYSGANVLTF.

This chain connects TRBV7-9 to TRBJ2-7. This CDR3 has 13 amino acids. The germline CDR1 and CDR2 sequences are SEHNR and FQNEAQ (reference sequence). The CDR3 loop is CASSLSTEYEQYF.

The rearrangement uses TRBV2 and TRBJ2-7; TCRdb returns TRBD1, unconfirmable since there is no DNA. The CDR3 is 11 amino acids. Germline CDR1 reads SNHLY; CDR2 reads FYNNEI. CDR3 residues: CASTGRYEQYF.

This sequence joins TRBV4-3 and TRBJ2-1. CDR3 length: 15 residues. Per germline, CDR1 LGHNA and CDR2 YSLEER. CDR3 loop: CASSHTSSSYNEQFF.

This chain uses TRBV6-2 or TRBV6-3 with TRBJ1-1; TCRdb's assignment of TRBD1 cannot be checked, as there is no DNA. CDR1 MNHEY and CDR2 SVGEGT come from the germline V gene. The CDR3 runs to 12 residues. This CDR3 reads CASSFGTVEAFF.

This rearrangement joins TRBV7-9 to TRBJ1-4. The germline gives CDR1 SEHNR, CDR2 FQNEAQ (reference sequence). The CDR3 consists of 13 residues. The CDR3 spells CASSFSLEEKLFF.

The CDR3 sequence is CASSGGGPNTEAFF. This chain joins TRBV11-2 and TRBJ1-1; TCRdb calls TRBD1, which cannot be checked without DNA. The CDR3 runs to 14 residues. Germline V gene lookup returns CDR1 SGHAT and CDR2 FQNNGV.

The J gene is TRBJ2-1, the V gene TRBV15. The CDR3 length is 15 residues. In germline, CDR1 is LNHNV, CDR2 YYDKDF (reference sequence). The CDR3 sequence is CATSNRDGSYNEQFF.

The CDR3 loop is CASQRAGASEKLFF. The V and J genes are TRBV4-2 and TRBJ1-4; TCRdb names TRBD1, which stays unverified in the absence of DNA. The CDR3 is 14 residues long. In germline, CDR1 is LGHNA, CDR2 YNFKEQ.

V usage is TRBV29-1 and J usage is TRBJ2-7; TCRdb's assignment of TRBD1 cannot be checked, as there is no DNA. The germline V gene encodes CDR1 SQVTM and CDR2 ANQGSEA. CDR3 length: 12 residues. This CDR3 is CSVQGTPYEQYF.

CDR3 sequence: CASSPLRTGSSGANVLTF. The rearrangement uses TRBV7-9 and TRBJ2-6; TCRdb picks TRBD1, but there is no DNA to check that call. The CDR3 has 18 residues. Germline CDR1 reads SEHNR; CDR2 reads FQNEAQ (reference sequence).

V is TRBV20-1 and J is TRBJ2-7; TCRdb calls TRBD1, which cannot be checked without DNA. Germline values: CDR1 DFQATT, CDR2 SNEGSKA (reference sequence). The CDR3 has 14 amino acids. The CDR3 protein is CSAREAGDSYEQYF.

This chain uses TRBV6-5 with TRBJ2-1; with no DNA, the TCRdb D assignment of TRBD2 cannot be verified. Germline CDR1 and CDR2: MNHEY and SVGAGI. This CDR3 has 18 amino acids. This chain's CDR3 is CASIPSALRPTEYNEQFF.

In terms of frequency, this clonotype is medium-sized. V usage is TRBV5-1 and J usage is TRBJ1-2; there is no DNA to check the TCRdb D call of TRBD1. The germline gives CDR1 SGHRS, CDR2 YFSETQ. There are 14 residues in the CDR3. CDR3 amino acids: CASSFTDSHYGYTF.

The genes are TRBV6-1 and TRBJ2-7. The CDR3 has 13 amino acids. Germline V lookup: CDR1 MNHNS, CDR2 SASEGT. CDR3 sequence reads: CASSLTRSYEQYF.

Judged by frequency, this clonotype is medium-sized. This chain joins TRBV6-2 or TRBV6-3 and TRBJ1-1. CDR3 length: 18 amino acids. The germline V gene encodes CDR1 MNHEY and CDR2 SVGEGT. The CDR3 spells CASSYSTSAGSLNTEAFF.

The chain joins TRBV2 to TRBJ1-1; TCRdb proposes TRBD1, but this gene call is untestable without DNA. CDR3 length: 17 amino acids. From germline, CDR1 is SNHLY and CDR2 FYNNEI. CDR3 in amino acids: CASRISRQGSSHTEAFF.

This chain connects TRBV11-2 to TRBJ2-2. CDR3 length: 14 residues. The germline V gene encodes CDR1 SGHAT and CDR2 FQNNGV. CDR3 sequence reads: CASSSQPNTGELFF.

This chain uses TRBV10-3 with TRBJ2-2. The CDR3 loop spans 14 amino acids. Germline V gene lookup returns CDR1 ENHRY and CDR2 SYGVKD. The CDR3 region is CAIRGSGNTGELFF.

V usage is TRBV5-6 and J usage is TRBJ2-3; the TRBD2 assignment by TCRdb is unverifiable without DNA. The CDR3 totals 16 residues. In germline, CDR1 is SGHDT, CDR2 YYEEEE. CDR3 residues: CASSPLAGGEGDTQYF.

The chain has TRBV27 and TRBJ2-4; TCRdb's D call of TRBD2 is untestable without DNA. This CDR3 spans 18 amino acids. Germline loops: CDR1 MNHEY, CDR2 SMNVEV (reference sequence). Here the CDR3 reads CASSSLWNSGSAKNIQYF.